This T cell receptor beta chain was found in a study of T cells in women clearing cervical HPV infection. Study in general: Case blood was drawn when the lesion was first found; control blood after infection became undetectable.

The ends were cut back, 1 base at V and 4 bases at J, with 9 bases in the middle. Looked up from germline, CDR1 is LNHDA and CDR2 is SQIVND (reference sequence). The CDR3 totals 14 residues. As for this clone: Antigen unknown. The CDR3 end lies 3 residues beyond the end of the read and is filled in from the germline J gene.

Dot-blot hybridization genotyped cervical HPV amplified with MY09/MY11 PCR. General study points: It is unknown whether associations predate infection; no effector/memory or HPV-specific sorting. TRBV6-7 relative abundance averaged approximately 0.1% in cases and 0.16% in controls.

Only in-frame clones appear in the TCRdb table, and some are missing; sequencing was by immunoSEQ multiplex PCR. This sample's clone table lists more than 20,000 clones. Sequencing used blood buffy coat. The source is a woman between 18 and 75 years old with a cervical HPV16 infection that either progressed to CIN3+ or cleared (not recorded which). The rearrangement uses TRBV19 and TRBJ2-3, with a possible D match to TRBD2 (6 bases). The CDR3 spells CASSIGWGADTQYF. The CDR3 bases that were read are TGTGCCAGTAGTATAGGATGGGGGGCAGATACG. Full variable domain (missing parts from reference TRBV19 and TRBJ2-3): DGGITQSPKYLFRKEGQNVTLSCEQNLNHDAMYWYRQDPGQGLRLIYYSQIVNDFQKGDIAEGYSVSREKKESFPLTVTSAQKNPTAFYLCASSIGWGADTQYFGPGTRLTVL.